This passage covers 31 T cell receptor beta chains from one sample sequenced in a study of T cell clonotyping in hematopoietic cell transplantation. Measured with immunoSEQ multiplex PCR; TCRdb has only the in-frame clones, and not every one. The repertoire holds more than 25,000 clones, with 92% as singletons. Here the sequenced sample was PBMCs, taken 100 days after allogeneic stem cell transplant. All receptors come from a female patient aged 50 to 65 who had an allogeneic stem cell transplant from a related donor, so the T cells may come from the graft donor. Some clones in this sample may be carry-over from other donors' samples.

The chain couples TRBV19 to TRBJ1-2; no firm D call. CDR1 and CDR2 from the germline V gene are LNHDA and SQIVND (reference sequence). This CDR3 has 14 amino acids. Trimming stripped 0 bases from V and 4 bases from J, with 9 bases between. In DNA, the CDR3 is TGTGCCAGTAGTATAGATCAGGAGACCTATGGCTACACCTTC. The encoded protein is CASSIDQETYGYTF.

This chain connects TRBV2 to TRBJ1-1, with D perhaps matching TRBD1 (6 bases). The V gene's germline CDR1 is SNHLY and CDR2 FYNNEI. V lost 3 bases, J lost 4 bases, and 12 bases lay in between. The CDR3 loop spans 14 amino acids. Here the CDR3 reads CASSDREGGTEAFF. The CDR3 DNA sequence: TGTGCCAGCAGTGACCGAGAGGGGGGCACTGAAGCTTTCTTT.

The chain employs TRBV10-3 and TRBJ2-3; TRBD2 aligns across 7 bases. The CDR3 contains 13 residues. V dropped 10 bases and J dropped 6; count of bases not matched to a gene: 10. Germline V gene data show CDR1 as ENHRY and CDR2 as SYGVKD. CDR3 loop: CATDSGRRDTQYF. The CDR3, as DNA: TGTGCCACCGATAGCGGGCGTCGGGATACGCAGTATTTT.

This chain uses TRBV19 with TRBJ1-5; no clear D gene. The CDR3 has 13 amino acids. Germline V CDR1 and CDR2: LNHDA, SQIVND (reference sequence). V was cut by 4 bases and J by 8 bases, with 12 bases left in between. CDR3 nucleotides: TGTGCCAGTAGTAAAGGGAGTTGGGAGCCCCAGCATTTT. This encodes CASSKGSWEPQHF.

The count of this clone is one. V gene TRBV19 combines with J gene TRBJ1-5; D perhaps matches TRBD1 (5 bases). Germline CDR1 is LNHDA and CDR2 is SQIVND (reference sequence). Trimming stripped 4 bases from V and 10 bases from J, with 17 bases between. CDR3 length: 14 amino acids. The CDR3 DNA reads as TGTGCCAGTAGTAACCGGGACCCGAGGAAACCCCAGCATTTT. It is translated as CASSNRDPRKPQHF.

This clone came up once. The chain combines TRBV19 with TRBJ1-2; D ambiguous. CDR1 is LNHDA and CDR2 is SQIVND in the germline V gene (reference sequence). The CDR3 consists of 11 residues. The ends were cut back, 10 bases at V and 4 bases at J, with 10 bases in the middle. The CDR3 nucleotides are TGTGCCATCCACTCGGGCTATGGCTACACCTTC. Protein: CAIHSGYGYTF.

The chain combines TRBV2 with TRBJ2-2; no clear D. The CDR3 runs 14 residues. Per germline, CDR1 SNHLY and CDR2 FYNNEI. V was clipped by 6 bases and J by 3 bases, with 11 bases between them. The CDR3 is CASRPVPDTGELFF. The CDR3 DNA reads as TGTGCCAGCAGACCCGTCCCGGACACCGGGGAGCTGTTTTTT. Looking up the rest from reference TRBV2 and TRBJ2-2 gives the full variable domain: EPEVTQTPSHQVTQMGQEVILRCVPISNHLYFYWYRQILGQKVEFLVSFYNNEISEKSEIFDDQFSVERPDGSNFTLKIRSTKLEDSAMYFCASRPVPDTGELFFGEGSRLTVL.

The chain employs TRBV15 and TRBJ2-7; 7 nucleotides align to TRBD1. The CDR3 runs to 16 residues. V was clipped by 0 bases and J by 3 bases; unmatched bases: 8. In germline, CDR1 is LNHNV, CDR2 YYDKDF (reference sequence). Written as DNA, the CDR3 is TGTGCCACCAGCAGAGATTACCGGGACAGCGTCTACGAGCAGTACTTC. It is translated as CATSRDYRDSVYEQYF.

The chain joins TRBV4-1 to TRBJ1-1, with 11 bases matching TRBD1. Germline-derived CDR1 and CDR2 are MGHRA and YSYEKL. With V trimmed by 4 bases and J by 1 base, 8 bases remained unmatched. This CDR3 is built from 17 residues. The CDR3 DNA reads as TGCGCCAGCAGCCCGCGGGACAGGGGGAGGGGGAACACTGAAGCTTTCTTT. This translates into CASSPRDRGRGNTEAFF.

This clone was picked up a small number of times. The CDR3 spells CASSQPQGSGNSPLHF. CDR3 DNA: TGTGCCAGCAGCCAGCCCCAGGGATCAGGGAATTCACCCCTCCACTTT. J is TRBJ1-6 and V is TRBV7-3; a weak D match, TRBD1 (5 bases). V lost 5 bases to trimming and J lost 7 bases, with 18 bases between them. The length of the CDR3 is 16 residues. The germline gives CDR1 SGHTA, CDR2 FQGTGA.

CDR3 loop: CASSLDYSGNTIYF. The DNA of the CDR3 is TGTGCCAGCAGCCTAGACTACTCTGGAAACACCATATATTTT. The chain links TRBV7-8 to TRBJ1-3; D uncertain. CDR3 length: 14 residues. Germline V CDR1 and CDR2: SGHVS, FQNEAQ. Trimming stripped 5 bases from V and 0 bases from J, with 8 bases between.

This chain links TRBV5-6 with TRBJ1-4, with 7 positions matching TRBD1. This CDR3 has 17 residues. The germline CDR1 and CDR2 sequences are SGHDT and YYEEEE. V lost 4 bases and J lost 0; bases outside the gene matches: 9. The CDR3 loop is CASSPYGQVTTNEKLFF. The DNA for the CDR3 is TGTGCCAGCAGCCCGTACGGACAGGTTACAACTAATGAAAAACTGTTTTTT.

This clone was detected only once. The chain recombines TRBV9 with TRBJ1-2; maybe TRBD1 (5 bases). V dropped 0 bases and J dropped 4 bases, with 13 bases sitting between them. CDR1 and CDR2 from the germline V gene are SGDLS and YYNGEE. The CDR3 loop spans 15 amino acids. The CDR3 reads CASSVEIGGGYGYTF. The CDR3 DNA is TGTGCCAGCAGCGTAGAGATTGGGGGTGGCTATGGCTACACCTTC.

CDR3 DNA: TGCGCCAGCAGCTTGACGGCAGATGGCTACACCTTC. Its translation: CASSLTADGYTF. The chain combines TRBV5-1 with TRBJ1-2; D ambiguous. Trimming left V 1 base short and J 6 bases short, with 7 bases between. Per germline, CDR1 SGHRS and CDR2 YFSETQ. There are 12 residues in the CDR3.

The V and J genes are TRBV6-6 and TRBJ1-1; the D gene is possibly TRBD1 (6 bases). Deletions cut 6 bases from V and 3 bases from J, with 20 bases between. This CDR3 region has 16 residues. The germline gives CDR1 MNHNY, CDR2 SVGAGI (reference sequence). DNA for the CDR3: TGTGCCAGCAGACCCGTCAACAGGGTTAAGGACACTGAAGCTTTCTTT. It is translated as CASRPVNRVKDTEAFF.

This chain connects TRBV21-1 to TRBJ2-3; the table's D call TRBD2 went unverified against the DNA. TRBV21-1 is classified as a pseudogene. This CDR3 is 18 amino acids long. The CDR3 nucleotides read TGTGCCAGCAGCAAAGCGCGGGGAGCGGGGGGGCCTGTAGATACGCAGTATTTT. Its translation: CASSKARGAGGPVDTQYF.

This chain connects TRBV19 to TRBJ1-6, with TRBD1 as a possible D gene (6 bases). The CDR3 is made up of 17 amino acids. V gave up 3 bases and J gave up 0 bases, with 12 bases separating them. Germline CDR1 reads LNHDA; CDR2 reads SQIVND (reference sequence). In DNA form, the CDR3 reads TGTGCCAGTAGTATTGGGCAGGGGAGCTCCTATAATTCACCCCTCCACTTT. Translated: CASSIGQGSSYNSPLHF.

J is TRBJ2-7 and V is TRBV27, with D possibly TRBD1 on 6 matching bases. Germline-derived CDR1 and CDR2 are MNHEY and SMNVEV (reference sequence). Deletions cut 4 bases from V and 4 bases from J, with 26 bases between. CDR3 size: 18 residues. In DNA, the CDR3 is TGTGCCAGCAGTTATAATGGCAGGGGATACGGATCTACTTACGAGCAGTACTTC. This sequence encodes CASSYNGRGYGSTYEQYF.

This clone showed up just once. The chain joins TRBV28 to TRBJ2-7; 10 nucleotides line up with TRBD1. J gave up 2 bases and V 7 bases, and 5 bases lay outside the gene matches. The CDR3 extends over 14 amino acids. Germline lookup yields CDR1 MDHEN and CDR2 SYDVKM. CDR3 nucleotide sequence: TGTGCCAGCACTACCGGGACAGGGGCCTACGAGCAGTACTTC. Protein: CASTTGTGAYEQYF.

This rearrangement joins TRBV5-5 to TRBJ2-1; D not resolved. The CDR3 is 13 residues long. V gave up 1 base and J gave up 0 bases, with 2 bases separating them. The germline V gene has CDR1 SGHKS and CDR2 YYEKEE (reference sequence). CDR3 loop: CASSLSSYNEQFF. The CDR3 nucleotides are TGTGCCAGCAGCTTGAGCTCCTACAATGAGCAGTTCTTC.

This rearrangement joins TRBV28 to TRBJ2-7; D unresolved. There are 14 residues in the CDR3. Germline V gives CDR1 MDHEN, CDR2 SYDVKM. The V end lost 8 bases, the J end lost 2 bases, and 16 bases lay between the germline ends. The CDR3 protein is CASGLPRHTYEQYF. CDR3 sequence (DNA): TGTGCCAGCGGCCTACCACGCCATACCTACGAGCAGTACTTC.

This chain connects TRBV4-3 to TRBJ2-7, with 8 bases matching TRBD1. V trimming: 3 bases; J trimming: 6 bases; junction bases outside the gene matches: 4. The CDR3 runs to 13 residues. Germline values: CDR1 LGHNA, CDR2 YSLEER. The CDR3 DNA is TGCGCCAGCAGCCACAGGACAGGGTTCGAGCAGTACTTC. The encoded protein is CASSHRTGFEQYF.

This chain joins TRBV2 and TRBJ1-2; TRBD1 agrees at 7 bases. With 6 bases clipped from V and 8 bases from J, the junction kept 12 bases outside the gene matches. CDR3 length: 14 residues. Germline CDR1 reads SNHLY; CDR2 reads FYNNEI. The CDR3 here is CASRGTGAGFGYTF. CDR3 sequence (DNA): TGTGCCAGCAGGGGTACAGGGGCTGGTTTCGGCTACACCTTC.

The CDR3 here is CASSPQGADTQYF. The CDR3 DNA is TGCGCCAGCAGCCCACAGGGGGCCGATACGCAGTATTTT. The chain joins TRBV5-1 to TRBJ2-3, with 9 positions matching TRBD1. Trimming took 4 bases from V and 6 from J; bases not matched to a gene: 3. Germline CDR1 and CDR2: SGHRS and YFSETQ. CDR3 size: 13 residues.

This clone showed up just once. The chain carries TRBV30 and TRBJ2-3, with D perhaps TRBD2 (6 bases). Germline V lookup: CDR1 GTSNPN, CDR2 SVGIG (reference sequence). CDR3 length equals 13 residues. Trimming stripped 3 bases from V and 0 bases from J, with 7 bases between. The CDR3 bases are TGTGCCTGGAGCGGGGGAAGCACAGATACGCAGTATTTT. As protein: CAWSGGSTDTQYF.

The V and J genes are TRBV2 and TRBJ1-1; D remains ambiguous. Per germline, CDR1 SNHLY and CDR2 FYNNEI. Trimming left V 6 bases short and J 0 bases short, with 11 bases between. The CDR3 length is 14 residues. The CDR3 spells CASRYRFMNTEAFF. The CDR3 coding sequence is TGTGCCAGCAGGTACAGATTCATGAACACTGAAGCTTTCTTT.

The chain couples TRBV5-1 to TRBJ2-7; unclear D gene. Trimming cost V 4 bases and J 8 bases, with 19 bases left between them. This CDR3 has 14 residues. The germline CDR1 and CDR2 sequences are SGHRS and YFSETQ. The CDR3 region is CASSLDGGIVKQYF. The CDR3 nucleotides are TGCGCCAGCAGCCTGGACGGTGGGATCGTGAAGCAGTACTTC. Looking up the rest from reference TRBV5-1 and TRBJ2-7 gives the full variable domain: KAGVTQTPRYLIKTRGQQVTLSCSPISGHRSVSWYQQTPGQGLQFLFEYFSETQRNKGNFPGRFSGRQFSNSRSEMNVSTLELGDSALYLCASSLDGGIVKQYFGPGTRLTVT.

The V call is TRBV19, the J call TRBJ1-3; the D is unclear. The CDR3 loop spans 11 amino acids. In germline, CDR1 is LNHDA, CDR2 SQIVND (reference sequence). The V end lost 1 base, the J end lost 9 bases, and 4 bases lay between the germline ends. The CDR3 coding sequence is TGTGCCAGTAGTATAGGCGCCACCATATATTTT. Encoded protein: CASSIGATIYF.

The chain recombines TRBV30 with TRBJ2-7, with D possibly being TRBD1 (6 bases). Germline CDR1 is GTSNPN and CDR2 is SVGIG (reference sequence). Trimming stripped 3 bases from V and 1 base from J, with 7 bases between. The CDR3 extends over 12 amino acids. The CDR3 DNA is TGTGCCTGGAGCACAGGGTCCTACGAGCAGTACTTC. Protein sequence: CAWSTGSYEQYF.

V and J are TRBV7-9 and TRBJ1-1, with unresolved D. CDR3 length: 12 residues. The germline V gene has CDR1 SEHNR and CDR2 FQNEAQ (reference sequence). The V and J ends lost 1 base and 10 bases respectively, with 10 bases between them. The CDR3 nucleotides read TGTGCCAGCAGCTTAGGATGGTACGGAGCTTTCTTT. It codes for CASSLGWYGAFF.

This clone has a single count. CDR3 bases: TGTGCCAGCAGCGGGGATTCTTGGGGATCACAGCATTTT. Translating it yields CASSGDSWGSQHF. V is TRBV7-9 and J is TRBJ1-5; no firm D call. The CDR3 loop spans 13 amino acids. Trimming left V 5 bases short and J 13 bases short, with 18 bases between. Germline loops: CDR1 SEHNR, CDR2 FQNEAQ (reference sequence).